This T cell receptor (beta chain) was obtained from a study of shared clonotypes between healthy human individuals. Donors were healthy HIV-negative adults without recent acute infections or vaccinations. Genomic DNA of every subset was divided equally among multiple immunoSEQ plates. Clones were read by immunoSEQ multiplex PCR, and TCRdb kept only the in-frame ones, dropping some. The data contain more than 2 million clones, almost 96% of them seen just once; the ten biggest clones take up roughly 0.13%. CDR3 size: 16 residues. Trimming cost V 5 bases and J 0 bases; bases outside gene matches: 10. Germline-derived CDR1 and CDR2 are MGHDK and SYGVNS.

This clonotype originated in a young man in good health. Sample: naive CD4+ T cells sorted from blood. Subset reported: CD45RA+ positively selected. The rearrangement joins TRBV25-1 to TRBJ2-7; 7 nucleotides match TRBD2. The CDR3 here is CASSPAGASRSYEQYF. CDR3 in DNA: TGTGCCAGCAGTCCCGCGGGAGCCTCCCGCTCCTACGAGCAGTACTTC.